This TCR beta chain was found in a study of post-analysis software for immune sequencing data (dated by TCRdb to about 2015). Turning to the overall study: Relapsing-remitting, secondary progressive and progressive-relapsing multiple sclerosis were recorded as disease courses, and subtype annotation was lacking for some patients. Patient repertoires were compared against ten to twelve previously published healthy control repertoires from donors aged roughly 6 to 26 years. A subset of samples was prepared in parallel using single-end sample barcoding, then pooled and co-amplified after Illumina adapter ligation.

Results the study describes overall, beyond this receptor: The control group was slightly older than the multiple sclerosis patient group. Patients showed significantly higher frequencies than controls for about 5 TRBV segments, among them TRBV5-6, TRBV5-1 and TRBV20-1. Significantly lower normalized Chao1 diversity was found in multiple sclerosis patients than in controls, suggesting substantial peripheral T-cell clonal expansion. When samples were clustered directly using the F measure, samples prepared in the same batch co-clustered strongly, which prompted a batch-effect correction.

To demonstrate the VDJtools post-analysis software, the study profiled TCR beta repertoires from the peripheral blood of under 15 young patients with multiple sclerosis. The patients with multiple sclerosis were children and adolescents between about 6 and 17 years of age. Library creation used PCR. The listed sequencing device is Illumina HiSeq 2500. To reduce PCR and sequencing biases, unique molecular identifiers were incorporated into the TCR beta cDNA libraries. Some 500,000 cDNA molecules were obtained for every 1 to 10 million input T cells, so each molecule roughly corresponded to one T cell. The patient libraries were prepared and sequenced with the same protocol used for the earlier healthy control dataset. Samples belonging to the same batch were prepared together, multiplexed and sequenced on a shared HiSeq lane. As for the original processing: Raw barcoded reads were processed with MIGEC, discarding single-read molecular identifier groups before consensus assembly and CDR3 extraction. VDJtools was used for post-analysis of the clonotype tables, and diversity was normalized by down-sampling every dataset to the size of the smallest sample. To correct batch-related cross-sample contamination, repertoire overlap clustering matched CDR3 amino acid sequences but not nucleotide sequences. TCRdb handled the public reads itself, with Q25 trimming in fastp and clone calling in MiXCR, and kept productive beta chains. Under each unique CDR3 protein, matching rows form one entry showing the most common genes and DNA. TCRdb, rather than the study authors, made the V and J calls. The sample table holds roughly 800,000 distinct CDR3 sequences, of which 40% to 55% were seen once. The ten largest clones take up approximately 4.4% of the sample.

From the germline V gene, CDR1 is KGHSH and CDR2 is LQKENI. V loses 6 bases of germline sequence and J loses 0 bases, and the interval between the two ends is 12 bases. The CDR3 numbers 15 residues from cysteine through phenylalanine. The DNA shown is the 45-base CDR3, in frame from base 1. With respect to this clonotype: Its antigen is not yet known. No much larger clone is present one base from it, and per-base qualities are unavailable.

Recombination joined TRBV18 with TRBJ2-1; perhaps TRBD1 is the D gene, with 5 bases matching. Sequencing used blood. The sequence was collected from a girl under 18 with multiple sclerosis. DNA sequence: TGTGCCAGCTCCCGAGCAGGGTTCTCCTACAATGAGCAGTTCTTC. The translation is CASSRAGFSYNEQFF.